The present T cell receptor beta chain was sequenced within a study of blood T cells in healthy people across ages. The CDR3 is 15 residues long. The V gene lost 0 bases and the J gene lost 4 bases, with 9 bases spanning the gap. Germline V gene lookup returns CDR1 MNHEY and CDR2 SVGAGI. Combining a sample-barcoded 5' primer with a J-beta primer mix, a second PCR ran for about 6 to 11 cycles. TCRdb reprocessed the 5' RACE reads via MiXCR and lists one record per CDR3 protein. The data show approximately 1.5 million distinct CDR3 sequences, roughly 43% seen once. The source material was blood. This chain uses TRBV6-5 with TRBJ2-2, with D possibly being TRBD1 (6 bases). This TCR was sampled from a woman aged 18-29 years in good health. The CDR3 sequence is CASSYSGTSTGELFF. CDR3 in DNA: TGTGCCAGCAGTTACTCGGGGACAAGCACCGGGGAGCTGTTTTTT.